This TCR beta chain was documented in a study of technical replicates of blood from several donors. Deletions cut 1 base from V and 3 bases from J, with 5 bases between. Germline CDR1 reads SGHDT; CDR2 reads YYEEEE. The CDR3 covers 12 residues. The table came from immunoSEQ multiplex PCR; TCRdb's copy has only in-frame clones and leaves some out. The sample yields about 70,000 clones, about 86% seen once. Sample: PBMCs. This sequence was found in a human donor in good health. Some clones in this sample may be carry-over from other donors' samples. The chain combines TRBV5-6 with TRBJ2-7; D unclear. The chain's CDR3 is CASSLSLYEQYF. Here the CDR3 DNA reads TGTGCCAGCAGCTTGAGCCTCTACGAGCAGTACTTC.